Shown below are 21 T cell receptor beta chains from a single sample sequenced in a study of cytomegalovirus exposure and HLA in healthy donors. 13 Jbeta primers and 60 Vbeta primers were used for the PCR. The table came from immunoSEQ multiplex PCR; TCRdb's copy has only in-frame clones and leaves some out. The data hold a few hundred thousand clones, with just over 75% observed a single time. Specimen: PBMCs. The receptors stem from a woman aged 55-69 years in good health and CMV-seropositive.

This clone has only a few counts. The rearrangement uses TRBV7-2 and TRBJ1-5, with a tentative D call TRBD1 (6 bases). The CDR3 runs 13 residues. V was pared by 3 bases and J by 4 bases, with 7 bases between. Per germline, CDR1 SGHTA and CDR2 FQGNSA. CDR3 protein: CASSFQGNQPQHF. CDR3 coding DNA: TGTGCCAGCAGCTTCCAGGGGAATCAGCCCCAGCATTTT.

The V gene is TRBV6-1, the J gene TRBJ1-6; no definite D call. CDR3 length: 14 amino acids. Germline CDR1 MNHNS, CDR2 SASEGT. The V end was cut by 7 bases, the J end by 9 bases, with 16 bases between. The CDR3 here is CASINQIPGSPLHF. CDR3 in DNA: TGTGCCAGCATCAATCAAATCCCCGGTTCACCCCTCCACTTT.

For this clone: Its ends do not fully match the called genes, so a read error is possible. The CDR3 DNA reads TGTGCCTCGAGTAGGGGCCCCGCTCCCTATGGCTACACCTTC. It translates to CASSRGPAPYGYTF. The chain couples TRBV30 to TRBJ1-2; perhaps TRBD1 as D (5 bases). In germline, CDR1 is GTSNPN, CDR2 SVGIG (reference sequence). The CDR3 is 14 amino acids.

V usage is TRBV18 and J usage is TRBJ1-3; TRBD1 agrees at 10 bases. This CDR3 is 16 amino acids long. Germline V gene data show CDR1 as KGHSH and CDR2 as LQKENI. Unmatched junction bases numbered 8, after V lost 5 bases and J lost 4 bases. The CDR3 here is CASSFDRGPGGNTIYF. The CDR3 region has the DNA TGTGCCAGCTCATTCGACAGGGGGCCAGGAGGAAACACCATATATTTT. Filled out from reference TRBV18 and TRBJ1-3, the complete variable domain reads NAGVMQNPRHLVRRRGQEARLRCSPMKGHSHVYWYRQLPEEGLKFMVYLQKENIIDESGMPKERFSAEFPKEGPSILRIQQVVRGDSAAYFCASSFDRGPGGNTIYFGEGSWLTVV.

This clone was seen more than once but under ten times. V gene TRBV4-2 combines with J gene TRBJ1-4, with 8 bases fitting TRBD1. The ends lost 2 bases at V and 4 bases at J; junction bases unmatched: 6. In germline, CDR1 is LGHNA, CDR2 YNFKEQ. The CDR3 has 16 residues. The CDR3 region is CASSQRTGYDNEKLFF. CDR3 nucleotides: TGTGCCAGCAGCCAACGGACAGGGTACGATAATGAAAAACTGTTTTTT.

CDR3 DNA sequence: TGTGCCAGCAGCTCGGGAAACGGGGAGCTGTTTTTT. This gives the protein CASSSGNGELFF. The gene calls are TRBV7-6 and TRBJ2-2; D may be TRBD2 (5 bases). CDR3 length: 12 amino acids. V lost 4 bases to trimming and J lost 7 bases, with 7 bases between them. CDR1 is SGHVS, CDR2 FNYEAQ, per germline.

The CDR3 nucleotides read TGTGCCAGCAGTGGACGGCGGGGCTGGGATGGTGAGCAGTTCTTC. Protein sequence: CASSGRRGWDGEQFF. This chain connects TRBV2 to TRBJ2-1; a possible D gene is TRBD2 (6 bases). This CDR3 has 15 residues. The V gene lost 4 bases and the J gene lost 9 bases, with 19 bases spanning the gap. Germline V CDR1 and CDR2: SNHLY, FYNNEI.

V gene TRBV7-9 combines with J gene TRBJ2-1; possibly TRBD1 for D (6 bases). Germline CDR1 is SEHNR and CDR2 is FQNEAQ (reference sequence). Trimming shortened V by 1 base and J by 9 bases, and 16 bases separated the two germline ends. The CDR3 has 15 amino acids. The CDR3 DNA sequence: TGTGCCAGCAGCTTAGTAGCAGGGGTAACCGGTGAGCAGTTCTTC. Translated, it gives CASSLVAGVTGEQFF.

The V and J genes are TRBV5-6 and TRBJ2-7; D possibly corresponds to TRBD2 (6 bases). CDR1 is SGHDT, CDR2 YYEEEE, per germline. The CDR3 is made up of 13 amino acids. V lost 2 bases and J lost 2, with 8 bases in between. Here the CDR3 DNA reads TGTGCCAGCAGCTTTGGGGGGACCTACGAGCAGTACTTC. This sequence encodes CASSFGGTYEQYF.

In nucleotides, the CDR3 is TGTGCCAGGAAGGGGGAGCAGTACTTC. Protein product: CARKGEQYF. The chain recombines TRBV19 with TRBJ2-5; the D gene is possibly TRBD1 (6 bases). CDR3 length: 9 amino acids. V lost 9 bases, J lost 11 bases, and 10 bases lay in between. The germline V gene has CDR1 LNHDA and CDR2 SQIVND (reference sequence).

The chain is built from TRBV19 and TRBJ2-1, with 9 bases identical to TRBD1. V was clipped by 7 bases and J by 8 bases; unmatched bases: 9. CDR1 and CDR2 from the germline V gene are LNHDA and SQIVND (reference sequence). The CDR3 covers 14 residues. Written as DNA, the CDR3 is TGTGCCAGTAACAAGGGACAGGGTTGGGATGAGCAGTTCTTC. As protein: CASNKGQGWDEQFF. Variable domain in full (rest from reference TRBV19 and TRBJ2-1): DGGITQSPKYLFRKEGQNVTLSCEQNLNHDAMYWYRQDPGQGLRLIYYSQIVNDFQKGDIAEGYSVSREKKESFPLTVTSAQKNPTAFYLCASNKGQGWDEQFFGPGTRLTVL.

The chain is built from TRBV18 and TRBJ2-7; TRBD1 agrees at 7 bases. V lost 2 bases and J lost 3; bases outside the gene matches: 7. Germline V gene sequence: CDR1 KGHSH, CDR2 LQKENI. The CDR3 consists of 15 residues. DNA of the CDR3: TGTGCCAGCTCACCAACCGGGACAGCAAACTACGAGCAGTACTTC. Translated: CASSPTGTANYEQYF.

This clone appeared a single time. CDR3 loop: CASSGRGQGYNEQFF. CDR3 DNA sequence: TGTGCCAGCAGTGGCCGGGGACAGGGCTACAATGAGCAGTTCTTC. The genes are TRBV6-6 and TRBJ2-1, with 9 bases identical to TRBD1. Germline assignment: CDR1 MNHNY and CDR2 SVGAGI (reference sequence). V was pared by 5 bases and J by 3 bases, with 5 bases of the junction left unmatched. This CDR3 region has 15 residues.

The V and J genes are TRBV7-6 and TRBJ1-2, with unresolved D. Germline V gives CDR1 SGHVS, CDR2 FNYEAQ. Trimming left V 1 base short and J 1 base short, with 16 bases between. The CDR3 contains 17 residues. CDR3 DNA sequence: TGTGCCAGCAGCTTAGACAACAGCCGAGGGTATAACTATGGCTACACCTTC. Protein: CASSLDNSRGYNYGYTF.

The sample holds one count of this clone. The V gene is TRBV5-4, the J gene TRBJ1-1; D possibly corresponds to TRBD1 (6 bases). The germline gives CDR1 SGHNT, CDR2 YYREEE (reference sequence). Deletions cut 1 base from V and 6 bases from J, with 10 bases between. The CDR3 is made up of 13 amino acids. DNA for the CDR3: TGTGCCAGCAGCTTGCCCCAGGGGTCTGAAGCTTTCTTT. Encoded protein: CASSLPQGSEAFF. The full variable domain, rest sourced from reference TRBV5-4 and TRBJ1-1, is ETGVTQSPTHLIKTRGQQVTLRCSSQSGHNTVSWYQQALGQGPQFIFQYYREEENGRGNFPPRFSGLQFPNYSSELNVNALELDDSALYLCASSLPQGSEAFFGQGTRLTVV.

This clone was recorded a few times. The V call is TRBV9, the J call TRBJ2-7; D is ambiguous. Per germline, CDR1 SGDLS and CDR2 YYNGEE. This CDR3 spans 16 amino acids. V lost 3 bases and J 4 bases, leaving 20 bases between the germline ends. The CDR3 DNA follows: TGTGCCAGCAGCGCTTTCAAAGAGAAGGCGGCATACGAGCAGTACTTC. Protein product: CASSAFKEKAAYEQYF.

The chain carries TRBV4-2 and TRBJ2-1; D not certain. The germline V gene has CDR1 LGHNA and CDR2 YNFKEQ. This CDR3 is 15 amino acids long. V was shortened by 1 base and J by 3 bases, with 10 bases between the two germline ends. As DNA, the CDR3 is TGTGCCAGCAGCCAAGGACTGTCGAGCTACAATGAGCAGTTCTTC. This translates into CASSQGLSSYNEQFF.

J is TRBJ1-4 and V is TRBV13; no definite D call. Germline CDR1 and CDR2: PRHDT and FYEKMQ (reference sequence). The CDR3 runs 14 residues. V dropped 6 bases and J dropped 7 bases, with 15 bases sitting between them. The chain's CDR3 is CASSSTSGGEKLFF. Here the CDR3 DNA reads TGTGCCAGCAGTTCGACATCCGGAGGTGAAAAACTGTTTTTT.

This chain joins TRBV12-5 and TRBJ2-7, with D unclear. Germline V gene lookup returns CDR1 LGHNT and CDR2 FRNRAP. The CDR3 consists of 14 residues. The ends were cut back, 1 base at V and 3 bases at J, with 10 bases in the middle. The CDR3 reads CASGLGQPNYEQYF. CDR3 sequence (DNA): TGTGCTAGTGGTTTGGGACAACCCAACTACGAGCAGTACTTC.

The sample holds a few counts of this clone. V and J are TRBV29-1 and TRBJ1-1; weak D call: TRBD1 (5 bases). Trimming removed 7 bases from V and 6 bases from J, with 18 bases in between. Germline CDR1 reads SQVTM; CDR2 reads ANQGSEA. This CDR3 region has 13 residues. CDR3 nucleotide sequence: TGCAGCGGTGAGGTGCGGGAAGGGGCTGAAGCTTTCTTT. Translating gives CSGEVREGAEAFF.

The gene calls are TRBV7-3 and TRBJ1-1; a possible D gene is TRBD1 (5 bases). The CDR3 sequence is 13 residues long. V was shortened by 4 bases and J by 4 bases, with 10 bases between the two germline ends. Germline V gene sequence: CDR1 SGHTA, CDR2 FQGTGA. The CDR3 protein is CASSSSGLTEAFF. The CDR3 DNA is TGTGCCAGCAGCTCGTCAGGGCTCACTGAAGCTTTCTTT. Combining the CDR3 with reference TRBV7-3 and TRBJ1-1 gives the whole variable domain GAGVSQTPSNKVTEKGKYVELRCDPISGHTALYWYRQSLGQGPEFLIYFQGTGAADDSGLPNDRFFAVRPEGSVSTLKIQRTERGDSAVYLCASSSSGLTEAFFGQGTRLTVV.